What follows are 13 T cell receptor beta chains derived from one specimen sequenced in a study of blood T cell repertoires in COVID-19 (dated by TCRdb to the early 2020s). Libraries were constructed by the immunoSEQ multiplex PCR assay. The source is immuneACCESS, and TCRdb retained only in-frame sequences with V and J called. Part of the clones is not carried over; for the studies checked, unresolved V genes explain less than half of this, and the remainder is unexplained. Counted in this sample were 120,000 to 150,000 clones; around 89% of them appeared once. The ten largest make up approximately 10% of the sample. The sequencing sample was made of peripheral blood. The receptors shown here come from a woman aged 80 or over with acute or convalescent COVID-19.

For the CDR3, the DNA is TGTGCCAGCAGCCCCCTCGGGGTGACAGGTGGCTATGGCTACACCTTC. It specifies CASSPLGVTGGYGYTF. The chain joins TRBV14 to TRBJ1-2, with a possible D match to TRBD1 (6 bases). Germline loops: CDR1 SGHDN, CDR2 FVKESK. CDR3 length equals 16 residues. The ends were cut back, 4 bases at V and 4 bases at J, with 19 bases in the middle.

V gene TRBV3-1 (or the pseudogene TRBV3-2) combines with J gene TRBJ1-4; 7 bases match TRBD1. The V and J ends lost 1 base and 6 bases, in that order; junction bases with no gene match: 2. CDR3 length: 14 residues. The germline V gene encodes CDR1 LGHDT and CDR2 YNNKEL (reference sequence). The CDR3 loop reads CASSQVGGDEKLFF. CDR3 DNA sequence: TGTGCCAGCAGCCAAGTAGGGGGCGATGAAAAACTGTTTTTT.

This clone has only one observation. V gene TRBV7-3 combines with J gene TRBJ2-2; D gene ambiguous. Germline CDR1 reads SGHTA; CDR2 reads FQGTGA. The V gene lost 4 bases and the J gene lost 5 bases, with 8 bases spanning the gap. CDR3 size: 13 residues. CDR3: CASSSRGTGELFF. The CDR3 nucleotides are TGTGCCAGCAGCTCCCGAGGTACCGGGGAGCTGTTTTTT.

This clone was recorded once. J is TRBJ2-3 and V is TRBV11-2; D possibly corresponds to TRBD2 (6 bases). In germline, CDR1 is SGHAT, CDR2 FQNNGV. The V end lost 5 bases, the J end lost 3 bases, and 9 bases lay between the germline ends. This CDR3 has 13 amino acids. Here the CDR3 DNA reads TGTGCCAGCAGCCTCGGGACTACAGATACGCAGTATTTT. It translates to CASSLGTTDTQYF.

CDR3 in amino acids: CASSQDPINRGTTSNEKLFF. DNA of the CDR3: TGCGCCAGCAGCCAGGACCCCATAAACAGGGGAACTACGAGTAATGAAAAACTGTTTTTT. The chain is built from TRBV4-1 and TRBJ1-4; 7 positions match TRBD1. Germline trimming cut 3 bases from V and 4 bases from J; bases unmatched to any gene: 20. The CDR3 spans 20 residues. Germline CDR1 reads MGHRA; CDR2 reads YSYEKL.

This chain uses TRBV2 with TRBJ1-2; 9 bases are a match to TRBD1. J was trimmed by 3 bases and V by 8 bases; bases with no gene match: 10. Germline V lookup: CDR1 SNHLY, CDR2 FYNNEI. The CDR3 is 15 residues long. CDR3 sequence reads: CASRTGGTGHYGYTF. The DNA of the CDR3 is TGTGCCAGCCGAACCGGTGGGACAGGGCACTATGGCTACACCTTC. Looking up the rest from reference TRBV2 and TRBJ1-2 gives the full variable domain: EPEVTQTPSHQVTQMGQEVILRCVPISNHLYFYWYRQILGQKVEFLVSFYNNEISEKSEIFDDQFSVERPDGSNFTLKIRSTKLEDSAMYFCASRTGGTGHYGYTFGSGTRLTVV.

This clone was recorded only once. This sequence joins TRBV7-6 and TRBJ1-6; the D is unclear. The germline gives CDR1 SGHVS, CDR2 FNYEAQ. This CDR3 spans 15 amino acids. Trimming pared 4 bases from V and 3 bases from J, leaving 10 bases between. For the CDR3, the DNA is TGTGCCAGCAGCTCCCAACAGATCTATAATTCACCCCTCCACTTT. Amino acids: CASSSQQIYNSPLHF.

The chain recombines TRBV18 with TRBJ2-2, with TRBD2 matching over 9 bases. Trimming at V came to 2 bases and at J to 4 bases, leaving 5 bases not matched to a gene. Germline V gene sequence: CDR1 KGHSH, CDR2 LQKENI. The CDR3 loop spans 16 amino acids. CDR3 protein: CASSPIVAGATGELFF. The CDR3 nucleotides read TGTGCCAGCTCACCAATCGTAGCGGGGGCCACCGGGGAGCTGTTTTTT.

This clone showed up just a few times. The chain has TRBV5-5 and TRBJ1-2; 10 bases match TRBD1. Trimming removed 1 base from V and 4 bases from J; junction bases left unmatched: 4. Germline V CDR1 and CDR2: SGHKS, YYEKEE (reference sequence). The CDR3 runs 15 residues. The CDR3 loop reads CASSLLTGGGYGYTF. The CDR3 DNA reads TGTGCCAGCAGCTTGCTGACAGGGGGCGGCTATGGCTACACCTTC.

This rearrangement joins TRBV6-5 to TRBJ1-4; the match to TRBD1 covers 8 bases. The CDR3 has 15 amino acids. Trimming removed 0 bases from V and 6 bases from J; junction bases left unmatched: 3. Germline V gene data show CDR1 as MNHEY and CDR2 as SVGAGI. CDR3 sequence: CASSYSSTGDEKLFF. Written as DNA, the CDR3 is TGTGCCAGCAGTTACTCGTCGACAGGGGATGAAAAACTGTTTTTT.

The chain couples TRBV19 to TRBJ1-2; D ambiguous. The V end was cut by 7 bases, the J end by 4 bases, with 25 bases between. The germline CDR1 and CDR2 sequences are LNHDA and SQIVND (reference sequence). The CDR3 extends over 17 amino acids. The CDR3 DNA sequence: TGTGCCAGTAACTTTCCAGTCCGGGCCCAACGGGGCTATGGCTACACCTTC. Protein sequence: CASNFPVRAQRGYGYTF.

This clone has only one observation. The genes are TRBV13 and TRBJ1-1; 9 nucleotides agree with TRBD1. The CDR3 is 14 residues long. From germline, CDR1 is PRHDT and CDR2 FYEKMQ (reference sequence). With 5 bases clipped from V and 7 bases from J, the junction kept 8 bases outside the gene matches. The chain's CDR3 is CASSPRQGVGEAFF. The CDR3 region has the DNA TGTGCCAGCAGCCCTAGACAGGGGGTGGGTGAAGCTTTCTTT.

The rearrangement joins TRBV2 to TRBJ1-1; the D gene is possibly TRBD1 (6 bases). CDR1 is SNHLY and CDR2 is FYNNEI in the germline V gene. Trimming removed 7 bases at V and 2 bases at J, with 17 bases between. CDR3 length: 15 residues. The CDR3 spells CASTGGMGINTEAFF. The CDR3, as DNA: TGTGCCAGCACGGGGGGCATGGGGATAAACACTGAAGCTTTCTTT.